This T cell receptor beta chain was recorded in a study of T cell repertoires in cytomegalovirus infection. The wider study: Public signatures in TCR beta pointed to CMV infection and matching HLA type. General study results and limits: CMV carriers with the relevant HLA were identified by cumulative public TCR beta family frequency.

V shed 2 bases and J shed 3 bases, with 13 bases lying between them. This CDR3 is 14 amino acids long. Germline CDR1 and CDR2: DFQATT and SNEGSKA (reference sequence). One entry per CDR3 protein, called by TCRdb with MiXCR from the reads. The sample holds hundreds of thousands of distinct CDR3 sequences, about 9.2% seen once. In regard to this clonotype: Its specificity is unknown.

This chain uses TRBV20-1 with TRBJ1-1, with D unclear. The receptor was derived from a human donor in good health (CMV status not recorded). Some clones in this sample may be carry-over from other donors' samples. Sequencing was carried out using PBMCs. The CDR3 DNA reads TGCAGTGCTAGAATGACGGTCTTACACACTGAAGCTTTCTTT. This encodes CSARMTVLHTEAFF.